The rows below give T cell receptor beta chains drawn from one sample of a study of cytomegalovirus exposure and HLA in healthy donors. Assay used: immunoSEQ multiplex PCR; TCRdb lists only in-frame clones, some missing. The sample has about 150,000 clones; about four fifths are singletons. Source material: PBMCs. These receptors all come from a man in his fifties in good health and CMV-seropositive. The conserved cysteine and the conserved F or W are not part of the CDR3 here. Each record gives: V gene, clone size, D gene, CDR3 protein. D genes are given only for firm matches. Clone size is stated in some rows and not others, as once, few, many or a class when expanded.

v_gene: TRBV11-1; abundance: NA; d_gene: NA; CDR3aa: ASSSTGAWNTIY
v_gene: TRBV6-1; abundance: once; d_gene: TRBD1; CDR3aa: ASSELVWGQGSSGANVLT
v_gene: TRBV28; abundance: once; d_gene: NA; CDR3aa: ASSLVGEGYGYT
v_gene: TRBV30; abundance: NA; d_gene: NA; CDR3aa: ALGLYEAF
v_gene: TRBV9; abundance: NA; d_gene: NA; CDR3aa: ASSVAGGANYGYT
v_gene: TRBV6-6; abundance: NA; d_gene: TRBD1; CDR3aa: ASRDGYRGNNEQY
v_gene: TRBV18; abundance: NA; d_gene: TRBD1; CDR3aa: ASSPPRTGGSDQPQH
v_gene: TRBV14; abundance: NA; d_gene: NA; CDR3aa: ASSQLASTSTDTQY
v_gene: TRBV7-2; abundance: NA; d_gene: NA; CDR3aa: ASSLSWNTEAF
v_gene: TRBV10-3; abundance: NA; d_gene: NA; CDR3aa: ALASDSNTGELF
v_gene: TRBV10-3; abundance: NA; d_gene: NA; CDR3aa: AISESITLNTEAF
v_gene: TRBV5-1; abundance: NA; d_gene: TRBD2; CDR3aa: ASSPSGRLTDTQY
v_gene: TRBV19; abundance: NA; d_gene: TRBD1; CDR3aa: ASSQSPGTGDAF
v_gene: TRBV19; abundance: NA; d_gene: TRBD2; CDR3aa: ASTIAGMGNEQF
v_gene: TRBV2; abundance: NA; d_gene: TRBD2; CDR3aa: AWRWGTSGNNEQF